Below are 24 T cell receptor beta chains sequenced from a single sample in a study of T-cell memory formation after mild COVID-19. TCRdb called the 5' RACE reads again in MiXCR, with one record for every CDR3 protein. The sample lists more than 350,000 distinct CDR3 sequences, more than 15% seen once, with 20% to 25% in the top ten. Input material: PBMCs or a T cell subset sorted from them (not recorded which). The receptors were gathered from a young man who had mild COVID-19 (a few samples of this study predate the infection). Cell type and time point are not known.

This clonotype was seen only a few times. CDR3 sequence: CASSSTGTGTDTQYF. CDR3 DNA sequence: TGCGCCAGCAGCTCGACGGGGACGGGAACAGATACGCAGTATTTT. The V gene is TRBV5-1, the J gene TRBJ2-3, with D perhaps assigned TRBD1 or TRBD2 (5 bases each). The germline V gene encodes CDR1 SGHRS and CDR2 YFSETQ. The CDR3 is made up of 15 amino acids. Trimming took off 3 bases at V and 3 bases at J, with 14 bases between the two ends.

This clonotype was observed a handful of times. This chain joins TRBV5-1 and TRBJ1-1, with a tentative D call TRBD1 (6 bases). Germline assignment: CDR1 SGHRS and CDR2 YFSETQ. V was pared by 0 bases and J by 3 bases, with 12 bases between. This CDR3 comprises 15 residues. The CDR3 DNA is TGCGCCAGCAGCTTGGCCCCCAGGGGAGACACTGAAGCTTTCTTT. Its protein product is CASSLAPRGDTEAFF.

The chain employs TRBV24-1 and TRBJ2-1; 12 bases line up with TRBD2. With V trimmed by 2 bases and J by 0 bases, 7 bases remained unmatched. The germline CDR1 and CDR2 sequences are KGHDR and SFDVKD. The CDR3 length is 19 residues. CDR3 in DNA: TGTGCCACCAGTGATTCCCCTAGCGGGGGGGTTAGCTCCTACAATGAGCAGTTCTTC. Its protein product is CATSDSPSGGVSSYNEQFF.

The rearrangement links TRBV7-2 to TRBJ1-2; a possible D gene is TRBD1 (5 bases). Germline CDR1 and CDR2: SGHTA and FQGNSA. This CDR3 spans 13 amino acids. The germline V and J ends were trimmed by 4 bases and 3 bases, with 9 bases remaining between them. The chain's CDR3 is CASSSQVDYGYTF. CDR3 nucleotide sequence: TGTGCCAGCAGCTCACAGGTCGACTATGGCTACACCTTC.

This clonotype was recorded a few times. The J gene is TRBJ2-7, the V gene TRBV18, with D perhaps given as TRBD1 or TRBD2 (5 bases each). The CDR3 totals 20 residues. Germline CDR1 is KGHSH and CDR2 is LQKENI. V was clipped by 6 bases and J by 0 bases, with 30 bases between them. CDR3 in DNA: TGTGCCAGCTCGACTACCGGGACGGCCCCATCTAACCAGAGCTCCTACGAGCAGTACGTC. It is translated as CASSTTGTAPSNQSSYEQYV.

The chain recombines TRBV7-2 with TRBJ2-5; D could derive from TRBD1 or TRBD2 (6 bases each). Per germline, CDR1 SGHTA and CDR2 FQGNSA. Trimming cost V 2 bases and J 4 bases, with 11 bases left between them. There are 14 residues in the CDR3. The CDR3 is CASSLIRGRETQYF. The CDR3 DNA is TGTGCCAGCAGCTTAATCCGGGGGCGAGAGACCCAGTACTTC.

The chain combines TRBV5-1 with TRBJ2-7; D unclear. The CDR3 has 13 amino acids. V was cut by 6 bases and J by 2 bases, with 12 bases left in between. The germline V gene has CDR1 SGHRS and CDR2 YFSETQ. The CDR3 region is CASKLEDPYEQYF. The CDR3 nucleotides are TGCGCCAGCAAGCTAGAGGATCCCTACGAGCAGTACTTC. Together with reference TRBV5-1 and TRBJ2-7, the CDR3 gives the full variable domain: KAGVTQTPRYLIKTRGQQVTLSCSPISGHRSVSWYQQTPGQGLQFLFEYFSETQRNKGNFPGRFSGRQFSNSRSEMNVSTLELGDSALYLCASKLEDPYEQYFGPGTRLTVT.

This clonotype was detected only a few times. This sequence joins TRBV7-2 and TRBJ2-3, with no clear D. The CDR3 has 15 residues. Looked up from germline, CDR1 is SGHTA and CDR2 is FQGNSA. The V end was cut by 5 bases, the J end by 4 bases, with 16 bases between. CDR3 protein: CASSQTGSPPDTQYF. The CDR3 nucleotides are TGTGCCAGCAGCCAGACCGGTAGCCCCCCAGATACGCAGTATTTT.

This clonotype was observed a few times. This rearrangement joins TRBV7-9 to TRBJ2-7, with TRBD1 identical over 7 bases. Germline lookup yields CDR1 SEHNR and CDR2 FQNEAQ (reference sequence). Trimming cost V 1 base and J 0 bases; bases outside gene matches: 12. The CDR3 consists of 18 residues. The chain's CDR3 is CASSLVTGFGQVSYEQYF. As DNA, the CDR3 is TGTGCCAGCAGCTTAGTAACGGGTTTCGGACAGGTCTCCTACGAGCAGTACTTC.

In this sample, this clonotype turned up once. This chain links TRBV7-9 with TRBJ1-5, with D unresolved. The V gene's germline CDR1 is SEHNR and CDR2 FQNEAQ (reference sequence). This CDR3 region has 13 residues. Trimming pared 4 bases from V and 5 bases from J, leaving 9 bases between. The chain's CDR3 is CASSWTADQPQHF. The CDR3 DNA follows: TGTGCCAGCAGCTGGACTGCGGATCAGCCCCAGCATTTT.

This clonotype was observed at least ten times. The chain carries TRBV4-1 and TRBJ1-6, with D hard to call. V was cut by 1 base and J by 9 bases, with 13 bases left in between. Germline CDR1 is MGHRA and CDR2 is YSYEKL. The CDR3 has 15 residues. The CDR3 DNA is TGCGCCAGCAGCCAAGGGCCTCGGGGTCCTTCACCCCTCCACTTT. Residues: CASSQGPRGPSPLHF.

The chain carries TRBV6-6 and TRBJ2-7; D may be TRBD1 (6 bases). This CDR3 contains 12 residues. Deletions cut 6 bases from V and 6 bases from J, with 12 bases between. CDR1 and CDR2 from the germline V gene are MNHNY and SVGAGI (reference sequence). CDR3 protein: CASRPGVGEQYF. DNA for the CDR3: TGTGCCAGCAGGCCAGGGGTGGGCGAGCAGTACTTC.

This clonotype has only a few counts. A read error may explain this, as a much larger clone is one base away. The V gene is TRBV7-3, the J gene TRBJ1-1; tentatively, D is TRBD1 (5 bases). CDR3 length equals 13 residues. The V gene lost 2 bases and the J gene lost 4 bases, with 8 bases spanning the gap. CDR1 is SGHTA and CDR2 is FQGTGA in the germline V gene. The CDR3 is CASSLAGTTEAFF. CDR3 in DNA: TGTGCCAGCAGCTTAGCAGGGACCACTGAAGCTTTCTTT.

V is TRBV5-1 and J is TRBJ2-2; 8 bases fit TRBD1. Germline trimming cut 6 bases from V and 3 bases from J; bases unmatched to any gene: 7. There are 15 residues in the CDR3. From germline, CDR1 is SGHRS and CDR2 YFSETQ. For the CDR3, the DNA is TGCGCCAGCAATTTGGTACAGGGGGACACCGGGGAGCTGTTTTTT. This encodes CASNLVQGDTGELFF.

The chain has TRBV7-2 and TRBJ2-6; D call uncertain. The CDR3 is made up of 16 amino acids. The V end was cut by 0 bases, the J end by 0 bases, with 6 bases between. Looked up from germline, CDR1 is SGHTA and CDR2 is FQGNSA. CDR3 protein: CASSLAKVSGANVLTF. DNA for the CDR3: TGTGCCAGCAGCTTAGCCAAGGTCTCTGGGGCCAACGTCCTGACTTTC.

This sequence joins TRBV24-1 and TRBJ2-1; TRBD1 agrees at 7 bases. Germline trimming cut 4 bases from V and 13 bases from J; bases unmatched to any gene: 12. The CDR3 has 14 amino acids. The germline gives CDR1 KGHDR, CDR2 SFDVKD. The CDR3 sequence is CATSDLTTGNHQFF. The CDR3 DNA follows: TGTGCCACCAGTGACCTGACGACAGGGAACCATCAGTTCTTC.

The rearrangement links TRBV12-3 or TRBV12-4 to TRBJ2-5, with D unclear. V was trimmed by 3 bases and J by 5 bases, leaving 16 bases between them. The CDR3 runs to 15 residues. CDR3 sequence (DNA): TGTGCCAGCAGTTTCTCGCAGACGGATCTTGAGACCCAGTACTTC. Translation gives CASSFSQTDLETQYF.

A few counts support this clonotype. The V gene is TRBV6-2 or TRBV6-3, the J gene TRBJ2-2; D call uncertain. Germline lookup yields CDR1 MNHEY and CDR2 SVGEGT. The CDR3 loop spans 14 amino acids. The germline V and J ends were trimmed by 0 bases and 1 base, with 3 bases remaining between them. CDR3 loop: CASSYSWNTGELFF. The CDR3 coding sequence is TGTGCCAGCAGTTACTCCTGGAACACCGGGGAGCTGTTTTTT.

In its sample, this clonotype was seen a few times. The rearrangement uses TRBV24-1 and TRBJ2-5, with TRBD2 as a possible D gene (5 bases). V lost 4 bases to trimming and J lost 2 bases, with 7 bases between them. The CDR3 is 13 residues long. Germline lookup yields CDR1 KGHDR and CDR2 SFDVKD. CDR3 sequence: CATSEREQETQYF. CDR3 coding DNA: TGTGCCACCAGTGAGAGGGAACAAGAGACCCAGTACTTC.

In this sample, this clonotype turned up a few times. The rearrangement links TRBV28 to TRBJ2-3, with unresolved D. The V gene lost 3 bases and the J gene lost 3 bases, with 4 bases spanning the gap. CDR1 and CDR2 from the germline V gene are MDHEN and SYDVKM. The CDR3 has 12 amino acids. This CDR3 reads CASSFKTDTQYF. CDR3 DNA: TGTGCCAGCAGTTTCAAAACAGATACGCAGTATTTT.

This clonotype was counted a few times. This rearrangement joins TRBV4-2 to TRBJ1-4; no firm D call. Germline loops: CDR1 LGHNA, CDR2 YNFKEQ. Trimming shortened V by 3 bases and J by 8 bases, and 16 bases separated the two germline ends. The CDR3 totals 15 residues. CDR3 sequence: CASSQSSPEDEKLFF. The CDR3 region has the DNA TGTGCCAGCAGCCAGTCAAGCCCTGAGGACGAAAAACTGTTTTTT.

The count of this clonotype is one. V and J are TRBV30 and TRBJ2-4, with D perhaps assigned TRBD1 or TRBD2 (5 bases each). V lost 5 bases, J lost 7 bases, and 9 bases lay in between. The CDR3 is made up of 11 amino acids. Germline values: CDR1 GTSNPN, CDR2 SVGIG (reference sequence). CDR3 nucleotides: TGTGCCTGGGGGGACGGTAACATTCAGTACTTC. Residues: CAWGDGNIQYF.

A few counts support this clonotype. The chain combines TRBV5-6 with TRBJ2-5; D gene uncertain. The CDR3 has 13 residues. CDR1 is SGHDT and CDR2 is YYEEEE in the germline V gene. The V and J ends lost 1 base and 0 bases respectively, with 4 bases between them. This chain's CDR3 is CASSLPDQETQYF. CDR3 coding DNA: TGTGCCAGCAGCTTGCCAGACCAAGAGACCCAGTACTTC.

V gene TRBV30 combines with J gene TRBJ1-1; D ambiguous. Germline loops: CDR1 GTSNPN, CDR2 SVGIG (reference sequence). The CDR3 extends over 11 amino acids. Trimming cost V 4 bases and J 6 bases, with 9 bases left between them. The CDR3 DNA is TGTGCCTGGACGTCGGGTGCTGAAGCTTTCTTT. This codes for CAWTSGAEAFF.